A selection of T cell receptor beta chains follows, all from one sample in a study of blood T cell repertoires in COVID-19. Using immunoSEQ multiplex PCR, the repertoire was profiled, and TCRdb retains in-frame clones only, with some absent. The table includes approximately 300,000 clones, around nine tenths detected once. Material for sequencing was peripheral blood. These receptors originate from a woman in her thirties with COVID-19, enrolled during active disease. Each CDR3 is given with its conserved first and last residue. The order of the fields is V gene, J gene, CDR3 protein.

v_call: TRBV5-1; j_call: TRBJ2-7; cdr3_aa: CASSLSGTSYEQYF
v_call: TRBV7-9; j_call: TRBJ1-3; cdr3_aa: CASSSWFGTGDTGNTIYF
v_call: TRBV2; j_call: TRBJ2-1; cdr3_aa: CASNLGLAGDNEQFF
v_call: TRBV28; j_call: TRBJ1-4; cdr3_aa: CASSSHTGGEEKLFF
v_call: TRBV6-5; j_call: TRBJ2-3; cdr3_aa: CASSYSTSGNEDTQYF
v_call: TRBV18; j_call: TRBJ2-4; cdr3_aa: CASSASGGLAKNIQYF
v_call: TRBV11-2; j_call: TRBJ2-3; cdr3_aa: CASSRRQASTDTQYF
v_call: TRBV30; j_call: TRBJ1-1; cdr3_aa: CAWDRQGNTEAFF
v_call: TRBV4-3; j_call: TRBJ1-2; cdr3_aa: CASSQPGQGAEGYTF
v_call: TRBV5-4; j_call: TRBJ1-1; cdr3_aa: CASSPIGETEAFF